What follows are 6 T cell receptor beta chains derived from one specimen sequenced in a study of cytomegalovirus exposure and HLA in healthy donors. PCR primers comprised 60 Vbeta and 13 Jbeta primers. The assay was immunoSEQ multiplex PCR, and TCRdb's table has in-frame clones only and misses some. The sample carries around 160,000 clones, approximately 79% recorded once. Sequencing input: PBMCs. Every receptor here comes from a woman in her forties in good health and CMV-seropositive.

CDR3 sequence reads: CASSQDVGGKNYGYTF. Written as DNA, the CDR3 is TGTGCCAGCAGCCAAGATGTCGGGGGGAAGAACTATGGCTACACCTTC. The chain has TRBV4-2 and TRBJ1-2; D possibly corresponds to TRBD1 (5 bases). The CDR3 runs 16 residues. Germline CDR1 reads LGHNA; CDR2 reads YNFKEQ. Trimming removed 0 bases from V and 2 bases from J, with 13 bases in between.

The CDR3 coding sequence is TGCGCCAGCAGTGATACGCGGGCGGGGGGATTTGTAACCGAGCAGTACTTC. It is translated as CASSDTRAGGFVTEQYF. V gene TRBV10-1 combines with J gene TRBJ2-7, with 8 bases fitting TRBD2. From germline, CDR1 is WNHNN and CDR2 SYGVQD (reference sequence). The length of the CDR3 is 17 residues. V lost 3 bases to trimming and J lost 6 bases; unmatched junction nucleotides: 16.

The CDR3 DNA reads as TGTGCCAGCAGCTTACGGTCGGGGGGGTCAGAGACCCAGTACTTC. Its translation is CASSLRSGGSETQYF. V gene TRBV7-9 combines with J gene TRBJ2-5, with 8 bases matching TRBD2. Germline V gene sequence: CDR1 SEHNR, CDR2 FQNEAQ (reference sequence). Trimming took 2 bases from V and 4 from J; bases not matched to a gene: 6. The CDR3 sequence is 15 residues long.

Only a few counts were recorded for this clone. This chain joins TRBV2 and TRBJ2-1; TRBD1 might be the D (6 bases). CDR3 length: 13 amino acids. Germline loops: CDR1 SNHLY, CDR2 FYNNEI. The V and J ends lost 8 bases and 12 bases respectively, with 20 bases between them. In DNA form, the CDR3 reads TGTGCCAGCTCAGGGGTCCGCCTTACTTCGCAGTTCTTC. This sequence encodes CASSGVRLTSQFF.

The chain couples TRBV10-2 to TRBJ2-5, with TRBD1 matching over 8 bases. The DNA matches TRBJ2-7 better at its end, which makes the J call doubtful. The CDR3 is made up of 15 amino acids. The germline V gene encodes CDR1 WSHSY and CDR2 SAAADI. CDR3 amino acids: CASSESPGGIYEQYF. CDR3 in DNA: TGCGCCAGCAGTGAGTCCCCAGGGGGCATCTACGAGCAGTACTTC.

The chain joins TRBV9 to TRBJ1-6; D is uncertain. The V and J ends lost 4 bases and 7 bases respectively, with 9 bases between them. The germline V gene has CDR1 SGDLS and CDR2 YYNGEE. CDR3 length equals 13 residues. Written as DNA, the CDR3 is TGTGCCAGCAGCCCTGGCGGGAATTCACCCCTCCACTTT. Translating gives CASSPGGNSPLHF.